The 14 T cell receptor beta chains below come from one sample, sequenced in a study of blood T cell repertoires in COVID-19. Produced via immunoSEQ multiplex PCR; TCRdb's table is partial and in-frame only. The sample has more than 150,000 clones, 80% seen once; the top ten hold approximately 15%. Sequencing used PBMCs or T cells enriched from blood (not recorded which). Receptors originate from a man aged 60 to 75 who had been exposed to COVID-19.

This clone was counted once. The genes are TRBV13 and TRBJ2-4, with TRBD1 matching 9 bases. Germline assignment: CDR1 PRHDT and CDR2 FYEKMQ (reference sequence). With V trimmed by 5 bases and J by 0 bases, 11 bases remained unmatched. The CDR3 contains 18 residues. DNA of the CDR3: TGTGCCAGCAGCGTCGGGACAGGGATCGATCTAGCCAAAAACATTCAGTACTTC. The encoded protein is CASSVGTGIDLAKNIQYF.

V and J are TRBV3-1 (or the pseudogene TRBV3-2) and TRBJ1-2; D may be TRBD1 (6 bases). Between the trimmed V and J ends, which lost 3 bases and 0 bases, there was a span of 11 bases. The CDR3 sequence is 15 residues long. The germline CDR1 and CDR2 sequences are LGHDT and YNNKEL (reference sequence). CDR3 in DNA: TGTGCCAGCAGCCATGTGGCAGGGGCTAACTATGGCTACACCTTC. It encodes CASSHVAGANYGYTF.

The rearrangement uses TRBV3-1 (or the pseudogene TRBV3-2) and TRBJ2-7; 11 bases are shared with TRBD2. V gave up 4 bases and J gave up 3 bases; unmatched junction bases: 5. Germline V gene lookup returns CDR1 LGHDT and CDR2 YNNKEL (reference sequence). CDR3 size: 15 residues. The CDR3 region has the DNA TGTGCCAGCAGCCCCAGACTAGCGGGGCACTACGAGCAGTACTTC. Protein product: CASSPRLAGHYEQYF.

V gene TRBV10-3 combines with J gene TRBJ2-7, with a possible D match to TRBD2 (5 bases). The CDR3 totals 12 residues. The V gene's germline CDR1 is ENHRY and CDR2 SYGVKD. V was pared by 0 bases and J by 8 bases, with 8 bases between. The CDR3 loop is CAISESAGKQYF. CDR3 DNA sequence: TGTGCCATCAGTGAGTCGGCGGGCAAGCAGTACTTC.

The chain uses TRBV3-1 (or the pseudogene TRBV3-2) and TRBJ2-7; 11 bases map to TRBD1. V gave up 4 bases and J gave up 4 bases; unmatched junction bases: 3. Germline V gene sequence: CDR1 LGHDT, CDR2 YNNKEL (reference sequence). This CDR3 has 14 residues. Here the CDR3 reads CASSLGTGGYEQYF. The CDR3 DNA reads as TGTGCCAGCAGCCTTGGGACAGGGGGGTACGAGCAGTACTTC.

In this sample, this clone turned up once. Germline is not matched at one junction end, which may reflect a read error. This rearrangement joins TRBV12-5 to TRBJ2-7; D is ambiguous. Germline loops: CDR1 LGHNT, CDR2 FRNRAP. The length of the CDR3 is 11 residues. CDR3 amino acids: CASGLVQVDNF. As DNA, the CDR3 is TGTGCTAGTGGTTTGGTACAAGTCGACAACTTC.

V is TRBV6-1 and J is TRBJ2-5; D might be TRBD1 (7 bases). The assigned J gene may be wrong: the sequence end matches TRBJ2-7 better. Germline V CDR1 and CDR2: MNHNS, SASEGT. This CDR3 has 13 amino acids. The CDR3 DNA reads as TGTGCCAGCAGTGACAGGGGGGCCTACGAGCAGTACTTC. This gives the protein CASSDRGAYEQYF.

The genes are TRBV24-1 and TRBJ2-1, with 7 bases aligning to TRBD1. The CDR3 is 14 amino acids. Per germline, CDR1 KGHDR and CDR2 SFDVKD. Losses at the gene ends were 7 bases for V and 9 bases for J; bases not matched to a gene: 11. This CDR3 reads CATRVQGPGGEQFF. The CDR3 DNA is TGTGCCACCAGAGTACAGGGGCCAGGAGGTGAGCAGTTCTTC.

This chain links TRBV6-1 with TRBJ1-5, with 7 nucleotides matching TRBD1. Germline CDR1 MNHNS, CDR2 SASEGT. This CDR3 comprises 16 residues. V was pared by 0 bases and J by 7 bases, with 9 bases of the junction left unmatched. CDR3 in amino acids: CASSEATGTTGQPQHF. CDR3 DNA sequence: TGTGCCAGCAGTGAAGCGACAGGGACGACCGGGCAGCCCCAGCATTTT.

V usage is TRBV7-3 and J usage is TRBJ2-1, with D maybe TRBD2 (7 bases). Germline V gene data show CDR1 as SGHTA and CDR2 as FQGTGA. The CDR3 is 15 amino acids. The V end lost 5 bases, the J end lost 6 bases, and 17 bases lay between the germline ends. This CDR3 is CASSPTGGGRNEQFF. CDR3 in DNA: TGTGCCAGCAGCCCCACGGGGGGCGGTCGCAATGAGCAGTTCTTC.

This chain links TRBV10-3 with TRBJ1-1, with TRBD1 matching 8 bases. V lost 10 bases to trimming and J lost 1 base; unmatched junction nucleotides: 8. Germline V gene sequence: CDR1 ENHRY, CDR2 SYGVKD. The length of the CDR3 is 14 residues. CDR3 residues: CATMAGQGNTEAFF. CDR3 coding DNA: TGTGCCACCATGGCCGGACAGGGGAACACTGAAGCTTTCTTT.

V is TRBV28 and J is TRBJ1-5; perhaps TRBD1 as D (5 bases). V shed 6 bases and J shed 6 bases, with 15 bases lying between them. This CDR3 is built from 14 residues. Germline loops: CDR1 MDHEN, CDR2 SYDVKM. CDR3 DNA: TGTGCCAGCAGCAAACAGAGGGGAGGTCAGCCCCAGCATTTT. It translates to CASSKQRGGQPQHF.

The chain has TRBV30 and TRBJ1-6; D perhaps matches TRBD1 (5 bases). Germline-derived CDR1 and CDR2 are GTSNPN and SVGIG (reference sequence). Trimming took 4 bases from V and 5 from J, leaving 9 bases between them. The CDR3 is made up of 13 amino acids. In DNA form, the CDR3 reads TGTGCCTGGAAAGGGGCAAATAATTCACCCCTCCACTTT. Protein: CAWKGANNSPLHF.

The CDR3 region is CASSRGINGYTF. The CDR3 DNA follows: TGTGCCAGTTCGAGGGGGATCAATGGCTACACCTTC. J is TRBJ1-2 and V is TRBV6-5, with D possibly TRBD1 on 6 matching bases. The CDR3 consists of 12 residues. Trimming removed 9 bases at V and 6 bases at J, with 14 bases between. Germline CDR1 and CDR2: MNHEY and SVGAGI.